Listed below are T cell receptor beta chains from one sample, sequenced in a study of blood T cell repertoires in COVID-19. TCRdb keeps only in-frame clones here, not all; method: immunoSEQ multiplex PCR. The sample contains about 120,000 clones, approximately 84% of which appear only once. The specimen sequenced was peripheral blood. The receptors come from a woman aged 40-49 years with acute or convalescent COVID-19. CDR3s include the opening cysteine and the closing phenylalanine or tryptophan. D genes are given only for firm matches. Rows give clone size only sometimes, using once, few, many, or a class for an expanded clone.

J gene | D gene | clone size | V gene | CDR3 protein | CDR3 DNA
TRBJ1-6 | NA | NA | TRBV2 | CASDRTGRSPLHF | TGTGCCAGCGACCGAACAGGTCGGTCACCCCTCCACTTT
TRBJ1-5 | NA | NA | TRBV21-1 | CASSDFSLWVRGEGDQPQHF | TGTGCCAGCAGCGACTTCTCCCTCTGGGTGCGGGGAGAAGGGGATCAGCCCCAGCATTTT
TRBJ1-4 | NA | NA | TRBV6-5 | CASSRGGSGEKLFF | TGTGCCAGCAGTCGTGGGGGGAGTGGTGAAAAACTGTTTTTT
TRBJ1-5 | NA | few | TRBV9 | CASSVVPDNQPQHF | TGTGCCAGCAGCGTCGTGCCAGACAATCAGCCCCAGCATTTT
TRBJ1-5 | NA | NA | TRBV2 | CATSGRVSNQPQHF | TGTGCCACCTCTGGGCGGGTTAGCAATCAGCCCCAGCATTTT
TRBJ1-2 | NA | NA | TRBV6-1 | CASSAGQPYGYTF | TGTGCCAGCAGTGCTGGACAGCCTTATGGCTACACCTTC
TRBJ1-6 | NA | NA | TRBV7-9 | CATSARVSYNSPLHF | TGTGCCACCTCCGCCAGGGTCTCCTATAATTCACCCCTCCACTTT
TRBJ2-7 | NA | NA | TRBV11-3 | CASSLSPGSYEQYF | TGTGCCAGCAGCTTAAGTCCCGGCTCCTACGAGCAGTACTTC
TRBJ2-7 | NA | NA | TRBV9 | CASSESPQGGYEQYF | TGTGCCAGCAGCGAATCCCCCCAGGGGGGCTACGAGCAGTACTTC
TRBJ2-6 | NA | NA | TRBV5-1 | CASSKISSGANVLTF | TGCGCCAGCAGCAAAATCAGCTCTGGGGCCAACGTCCTGACTTTC
TRBJ2-4 | NA | NA | TRBV7-2 | CASSFGQILAKNIQYF | TGTGCCAGCAGCTTCGGACAGATTCTAGCCAAAAACATTCAGTACTTC
TRBJ1-3 | TRBD1 | NA | TRBV18 | CASSPDPGQGVGNTIYF | TGTGCCAGCTCACCTGACCCGGGACAGGGGGTTGGAAACACCATATATTTT
TRBJ1-6 | TRBD1 | few | TRBV7-8 | CASCSGTGDSPLHF | TGTGCCAGCTGCTCCGGGACAGGGGATTCACCCCTCCACTTT
TRBJ2-3 | TRBD1 | NA | TRBV18 | CASSPRVQGSTDTQYF | TGTGCCAGCTCACCGCGAGTACAGGGGAGTACAGATACGCAGTATTTT
TRBJ1-3 | TRBD1 | NA | TRBV19 | CASSRPTGSGNTIYF | TGTGCCAGTAGTAGACCGACAGGGTCTGGAAACACCATATATTTT
TRBJ2-7 | TRBD1 | NA | TRBV5-1 | CASSFDRQGSYEQYF | TGCGCCAGCAGTTTCGACCGACAGGGTTCCTACGAGCAGTACTTC
TRBJ1-1 | NA | NA | TRBV19 | CASSMGAVNTEAFF | TGTGCCAGTAGTATGGGGGCAGTTAACACTGAAGCTTTCTTT
TRBJ1-2 | NA | NA | TRBV12-3/TRBV12-4 | CASSTGLIYGYTF | TGTGCCAGCAGTACGGGACTAATCTATGGCTACACCTTC
TRBJ1-1 | NA | NA | TRBV15 | CATSRDAGGRGTEAFF | TGTGCCACCAGCAGGGACGCCGGGGGACGAGGGACTGAAGCTTTCTTT
TRBJ2-5 | TRBD2 | NA | TRBV5-1 | CASRPPAGGQETQYF | TGCGCCAGCAGGCCCCCGGCGGGGGGCCAAGAGACCCAGTACTTC
TRBJ2-7 | TRBD1 | NA | TRBV10-3 | CAISELGGPGSYEQYF | TGTGCCATCAGTGAGTTAGGGGGCCCTGGGTCCTACGAGCAGTACTTC
TRBJ1-1 | NA | NA | TRBV5-1 | CASSSGQLMNTEAFF | TGCGCCAGCAGCTCCGGACAGTTAATGAACACTGAAGCTTTCTTT
TRBJ1-2 | NA | NA | TRBV6-5 | CASRQTGTQNYGYTF | TGTGCCAGTCGTCAAACCGGGACTCAGAACTATGGCTACACCTTC
TRBJ2-3 | TRBD2 | NA | TRBV2 | CASSDQVGGGAGTDTQYF | TGTGCCAGCAGTGACCAGGTCGGCGGGGGGGCAGGCACAGATACGCAGTATTTT
TRBJ2-5 | NA | NA | TRBV7-9 | CASSRGSPETQYF | TGTGCCAGCAGCCGGGGGTCCCCAGAGACCCAGTACTTC
TRBJ1-1 | TRBD1 | NA | TRBV6-5 | CASSGLDRATEAFF | TGTGCCAGCAGCGGCCTAGACAGGGCCACTGAAGCTTTCTTT
TRBJ1-3 | NA | once | TRBV7-6 | CASSLAGHSHSGNTIYF | TGTGCCAGCAGCTTAGCGGGACATAGCCACTCTGGAAACACCATATATTTT
TRBJ1-2 | NA | NA | TRBV14 | CASSPSSYGYTF | TGTGCCAGCAGCCCATCGAGCTATGGCTACACCTTC
TRBJ2-5 | NA | NA | TRBV5-1 | CATRIFSGQETQYF | TGCGCCACCCGGATCTTTTCAGGGCAAGAGACCCAGTACTTC
TRBJ2-7 | TRBD1 | NA | TRBV15 | CATSSYTGGYEQYF | TGTGCCACCAGCAGCTACACAGGGGGGTACGAGCAGTACTTC
TRBJ1-1 | TRBD1 | NA | TRBV12-3/TRBV12-4 | CASRNTGALEAFF | TGTGCCAGCAGAAATACAGGGGCCTTAGAAGCTTTCTTT